Detailed here is one T cell receptor (beta chain). Other DNA sequences in the sample encode the same CDR3. This record belongs to a study of shared clonotypes between healthy human individuals. The investigators split CD4+ cells into a CD45RA+ naive subset and a CD45RA-negative memory subset. With 0 bases clipped from V and 0 bases from J, the junction kept 2 bases outside the gene matches. CDR3 length: 15 amino acids. Germline values: CDR1 SGHRS, CDR2 YFSETQ. Repertoires were generated with immunoSEQ multiplex PCR, while TCRdb's copy carries only in-frame clones and drops some. The sample consists of 1.6 million or so clones, roughly 97% of them appearing once.

The rearrangement links TRBV5-1 to TRBJ1-1, with TRBD1 matching 7 bases. Sequenced material: naive CD4+ T cells sorted from blood. Subset specified: CD45RA+ positively selected. This TCR was recovered from a man aged 25-45 years in good health. CDR3 sequence reads: CASSLGQGMNTEAFF. In DNA, the CDR3 is TGCGCCAGCAGCTTGGGACAGGGCATGAACACTGAAGCTTTCTTT.